The 8 T cell receptor beta chains reported below all come from one sample, sequenced in a study of cytomegalovirus exposure and HLA in healthy donors. PCR employed 60 Vbeta and 13 Jbeta primers. Clones were read by immunoSEQ multiplex PCR, and TCRdb kept only the in-frame ones, dropping some. The sample includes about 200,000 clones. Source material: PBMCs. The source is a boy between 10 and 17 years old in good health and CMV-seronegative.

This chain links TRBV5-1 with TRBJ2-5; D is uncertain. V lost 0 bases and J lost 5, with 17 bases in between. The CDR3 has 16 amino acids. Germline CDR1 reads SGHRS; CDR2 reads YFSETQ. CDR3: CASSLVQQIFSETQYF. As DNA, the CDR3 is TGCGCCAGCAGCTTGGTACAACAGATCTTTTCTGAGACCCAGTACTTC.

V usage is TRBV7-2 and J usage is TRBJ1-5; weak D call: TRBD1 (5 bases). The V end lost 8 bases, the J end lost 1 base, and 6 bases lay between the germline ends. The CDR3 is made up of 12 amino acids. Germline V lookup: CDR1 SGHTA, CDR2 FQGNSA. The CDR3 is CASAGSNQPQHF. CDR3 DNA: TGTGCCAGCGCAGGGAGCAATCAGCCCCAGCATTTT.

The chain has TRBV11-2 and TRBJ2-2; 10 nucleotides align to TRBD1. Germline V gene sequence: CDR1 SGHAT, CDR2 FQNNGV. There are 16 residues in the CDR3. With V trimmed by 5 bases and J by 5 bases, 8 bases remained unmatched. This chain's CDR3 is CASSLFGQGGTGELFF. CDR3 nucleotide sequence: TGTGCCAGCAGCCTATTCGGACAGGGGGGGACCGGGGAGCTGTTTTTT.

The V and J genes are TRBV14 and TRBJ1-4; 7 bases match TRBD1. The CDR3 has 15 amino acids. The germline V gene has CDR1 SGHDN and CDR2 FVKESK. Trimming cost V 1 base and J 7 bases; bases outside gene matches: 6. The CDR3 region has the DNA TGTGCCAGCAGCCAAGTTCGGACAGGTGGTGAAAAACTGTTTTTT. Amino acids: CASSQVRTGGEKLFF.

The chain joins TRBV7-9 to TRBJ1-2; D unresolved. This CDR3 spans 17 amino acids. V was trimmed by 4 bases and J by 0 bases, leaving 18 bases between them. CDR1 is SEHNR, CDR2 FQNEAQ, per germline (reference sequence). CDR3 sequence: CASSSTLASLANYGYTF. DNA of the CDR3: TGTGCCAGCAGCTCGACCCTGGCTAGCCTAGCTAACTATGGCTACACCTTC.

J is TRBJ2-3 and V is TRBV7-8; 9 bases match TRBD2. This CDR3 is 19 amino acids long. V lost 5 bases, J lost 2 bases, and 17 bases stayed unmatched. Germline V lookup: CDR1 SGHVS, CDR2 FQNEAQ. CDR3: CASSHRRASRGGNTDTQYF. CDR3 bases: TGTGCCAGCAGCCATCGGAGGGCTTCGCGGGGGGGAAACACAGATACGCAGTATTTT.

This chain links TRBV7-2 with TRBJ1-2, with unresolved D. Germline-derived CDR1 and CDR2 are SGHTA and FQGNSA. The CDR3 is 14 amino acids. V lost 1 base and J lost 3, with 9 bases in between. The CDR3 protein is CASSLDSPYYGYTF. The CDR3 DNA sequence: TGTGCCAGCAGCTTAGACAGCCCCTACTATGGCTACACCTTC.

V usage is TRBV4-2 and J usage is TRBJ2-1, with D perhaps TRBD2 (5 bases). This CDR3 region has 17 residues. V dropped 3 bases and J dropped 0 bases, with 15 bases sitting between them. CDR1 is LGHNA and CDR2 is YNFKEQ in the germline V gene. CDR3 residues: CASSQWGGERSYNEQFF. The CDR3 DNA follows: TGTGCCAGCAGCCAGTGGGGTGGGGAGCGCTCCTACAATGAGCAGTTCTTC.